The 28 T cell receptor beta chains below all came from one sample that was sequenced in a study of beta chain features in type 1 diabetes. Study conclusions and caveats: Across all four CD4+ subsets, people with type 1 diabetes showed modestly shorter TCRB CDR3s.

Expressed TCRB transcripts were sequenced after all isolated RNA was converted to cDNA. The assay was immunoSEQ multiplex PCR, and TCRdb's table has in-frame clones only and misses some. This sample has 550,000 to 850,000 clones; roughly an eighth occur once, and the top ten carry about 0.02%. Their cognate antigens are unknown. The sample comprised naive CD4+ T cells from blood. The receptor source for this set is a man aged 18 to 29 with type 1 diabetes.

Only a few counts were recorded for this clone. This chain joins TRBV7-9 and TRBJ1-2; D gene uncertain. Germline V gene sequence: CDR1 SEHNR, CDR2 FQNEAQ (reference sequence). This CDR3 has 13 amino acids. Trimming took off 1 base at V and 5 bases at J, with 8 bases between the two ends. The CDR3 DNA is TGTGCCAGCAGCTTAGTGGCGGGATATGGCTACACCTTC. Translated: CASSLVAGYGYTF.

This clone was found a few times. The chain uses TRBV10-3 and TRBJ1-6; 7 nucleotides agree with TRBD1. The trim removed 0 bases at V and 5 bases at J, leaving 7 bases unmatched. Germline lookup yields CDR1 ENHRY and CDR2 SYGVKD. The CDR3 length is 17 residues. The DNA for the CDR3 is TGTGCCATCAGTGAGTCGAGGGTGGACAGGAATAATTCACCCCTCCACTTT. Residues: CAISESRVDRNNSPLHF.

V gene TRBV15 combines with J gene TRBJ2-7, with D unresolved. Trimming pared 4 bases from V and 3 bases from J, leaving 13 bases between. Germline lookup yields CDR1 LNHNV and CDR2 YYDKDF (reference sequence). This CDR3 is built from 14 residues. CDR3 DNA: TGTGCCACCAGCATGAGGTTAGGGAACTACGAGCAGTACTTC. This translates into CATSMRLGNYEQYF.

The genes are TRBV10-2 and TRBJ2-5; 7 nucleotides agree with TRBD2. Germline assignment: CDR1 WSHSY and CDR2 SAAADI. The CDR3 is made up of 15 amino acids. Losses at the gene ends were 6 bases for V and 5 bases for J; bases not matched to a gene: 12. The CDR3 region is CASRLDPLGGETQYF. In DNA, the CDR3 is TGCGCCAGCAGGCTAGACCCCTTGGGAGGGGAGACCCAGTACTTC.

This clone was seen a handful of times. V gene TRBV5-6 combines with J gene TRBJ1-1, with a tentative D call TRBD1 (5 bases). This CDR3 comprises 19 residues. V lost 3 bases to trimming and J lost 5 bases, with 29 bases between them. The germline CDR1 and CDR2 sequences are SGHDT and YYEEEE. The CDR3 coding sequence is TGTGCCAGCAGCTCCAGCGGGACGAGCTTTATTTTCTCGACAACTGAAGCTTTCTTT. This codes for CASSSSGTSFIFSTTEAFF. Variable domain in full (rest from reference TRBV5-6 and TRBJ1-1): DAGVTQSPTHLIKTRGQQVTLRCSPKSGHDTVSWYQQALGQGPQFIFQYYEEEERQRGNFPDRFSGHQFPNYSSELNVNALLLGDSALYLCASSSSGTSFIFSTTEAFFGQGTRLTVV.

V gene TRBV6-5 combines with J gene TRBJ2-3, with TRBD2 matching 8 bases. CDR3 length equals 14 residues. Germline V gene lookup returns CDR1 MNHEY and CDR2 SVGAGI. J was trimmed by 2 bases and V by 5 bases; bases with no gene match: 3. The CDR3: CASSRSGTTDTQYF. CDR3 sequence (DNA): TGTGCCAGCAGTCGTAGCGGGACCACAGATACGCAGTATTTT.

As to this clone: The sample contains more than one DNA sequence encoding this CDR3. The gene calls are TRBV7-9 and TRBJ2-7; D perhaps matches TRBD1 (6 bases). CDR3 length: 14 amino acids. Trimming removed 3 bases from V and 1 base from J, with 10 bases in between. From germline, CDR1 is SEHNR and CDR2 FQNEAQ (reference sequence). CDR3 coding DNA: TGTGCCAGCAGCTTGGGGGACAATTCCTACGAGCAGTACTTC. This sequence encodes CASSLGDNSYEQYF.

The rearrangement uses TRBV29-1 and TRBJ2-5; 9 bases align to TRBD2. The germline V gene encodes CDR1 SQVTM and CDR2 ANQGSEA. This CDR3 comprises 14 residues. V lost 3 bases and J lost 4; bases outside the gene matches: 6. The CDR3 reads CSVDGAGGGETQYF. The DNA of the CDR3 is TGCAGCGTTGACGGAGCGGGGGGTGGAGAGACCCAGTACTTC.

This clone was seen more than once but under ten times. The chain links TRBV30 to TRBJ2-7; TRBD2 matches 7 bases. Germline V gene lookup returns CDR1 GTSNPN and CDR2 SVGIG (reference sequence). The ends lost 2 bases at V and 7 bases at J; junction bases unmatched: 5. CDR3 size: 12 residues. The CDR3: CAWSPPGGEQYF. CDR3 DNA: TGTGCCTGGAGTCCGCCCGGGGGGGAGCAGTACTTC.

This clone was recorded a few times. The V call is TRBV15, the J call TRBJ1-3, with no clear D. Trimming shortened V by 0 bases and J by 5 bases, and 5 bases separated the two germline ends. The CDR3 is made up of 13 amino acids. Germline CDR1 reads LNHNV; CDR2 reads YYDKDF (reference sequence). Here the CDR3 reads CATSREDRNTIYF. CDR3 DNA sequence: TGTGCCACCAGCAGAGAAGACAGAAACACCATATATTTT.

The chain's CDR3 is CASSSVAGSTDTQYF. The CDR3, as DNA: TGTGCCAGCAGCTCCGTAGCGGGGAGCACAGATACGCAGTATTTT. This chain links TRBV11-2 with TRBJ2-3; 8 bases match TRBD2. The CDR3 consists of 15 residues. Germline trimming cut 4 bases from V and 0 bases from J; bases unmatched to any gene: 3. CDR1 and CDR2 from the germline V gene are SGHAT and FQNNGV.

The chain employs TRBV30 and TRBJ2-2; TRBD1 is a possible D gene (5 bases). V was pared by 0 bases and J by 2 bases, with 7 bases between. CDR1 is GTSNPN and CDR2 is SVGIG in the germline V gene (reference sequence). CDR3 length equals 14 residues. The CDR3 DNA reads TGTGCCTGGAGTGTAGGGGCCAACACCGGGGAGCTGTTTTTT. Translated, it gives CAWSVGANTGELFF.

There are a few counts of this clone. The chain combines TRBV5-1 with TRBJ1-4; D gene ambiguous. Trimming shortened V by 2 bases and J by 3 bases, and 17 bases separated the two germline ends. This CDR3 has 17 amino acids. Germline V lookup: CDR1 SGHRS, CDR2 YFSETQ. The CDR3, as DNA: TGCGCCAGCAGCTTCCGCCCCCCCGGGCTTCCTAATGAAAAACTGTTTTTT. As protein: CASSFRPPGLPNEKLFF.

The chain links TRBV27 to TRBJ2-3; 9 positions agree with TRBD2. Germline-derived CDR1 and CDR2 are MNHEY and SMNVEV (reference sequence). The CDR3 sequence is 14 residues long. Germline trimming cut 3 bases from V and 8 bases from J; bases unmatched to any gene: 6. For the CDR3, the DNA is TGTGCCAGCAGTTTGGCTAGCGGGGAAGGTACGCAGTATTTT. This translates into CASSLASGEGTQYF.

This clone has only a few counts. The gene calls are TRBV29-1 and TRBJ2-2; unclear D gene. Germline V gives CDR1 SQVTM, CDR2 ANQGSEA. With 6 bases removed from V and 0 bases from J, the gap between germline ends came to 2 bases. The CDR3 runs to 11 residues. The CDR3 loop reads CSVTNTGELFF. In DNA form, the CDR3 reads TGCAGCGTCACGAACACCGGGGAGCTGTTTTTT.

The chain carries TRBV10-3 and TRBJ2-2; 13 bases align to TRBD2. CDR3 length: 15 residues. V was pared by 7 bases and J by 5 bases, with 4 bases of the junction left unmatched. Germline-derived CDR1 and CDR2 are ENHRY and SYGVKD. The CDR3 nucleotides read TGTGCCATCATCGGGACTAGCGGGGCAACCGGGGAGCTGTTTTTT. Amino acid sequence: CAIIGTSGATGELFF.

This clone was seen a handful of times. The chain combines TRBV15 with TRBJ2-3; D may match TRBD1 or TRBD2 (5 bases each). V lost 2 bases and J lost 7, with 7 bases in between. This CDR3 region has 12 residues. Looked up from germline, CDR1 is LNHNV and CDR2 is YYDKDF (reference sequence). Written as DNA, the CDR3 is TGTGCCACCAGCAGATGGGGGAATACGCAGTATTTT. It yields the protein CATSRWGNTQYF.

This clone has a handful of counts. The genes are TRBV5-1 and TRBJ2-7; a weak D match, TRBD1 (5 bases). The germline V gene has CDR1 SGHRS and CDR2 YFSETQ. V was cut by 1 base and J by 0 bases, with 14 bases left in between. The CDR3 is 16 residues long. Here the CDR3 reads CASSLLGLGFSYEQYF. CDR3 bases: TGCGCCAGCAGCTTGCTGGGGCTGGGGTTCTCCTACGAGCAGTACTTC.

The CDR3 here is CATHAPNTGELFF. CDR3 in DNA: TGTGCCACCCACGCCCCTAACACCGGGGAGCTGTTTTTT. The rearrangement uses TRBV19 and TRBJ2-2; D ambiguous. Trimming removed 10 bases from V and 2 bases from J, with 11 bases in between. Germline CDR1 LNHDA, CDR2 SQIVND (reference sequence). The CDR3 has 13 residues.

The chain recombines TRBV11-2 with TRBJ2-3; 9 bases match TRBD1. J gave up 2 bases and V 2 bases, and 8 bases lay outside the gene matches. Germline CDR1 SGHAT, CDR2 FQNNGV. This CDR3 is 17 amino acids long. The CDR3 here is CASSLRRTGVFTDTQYF. The CDR3 DNA is TGTGCCAGCAGCTTACGAAGGACAGGGGTTTTCACAGATACGCAGTATTTT.

This clone was counted between two and nine times. The rearrangement links TRBV10-3 to TRBJ1-2; D not certain. Deletions cut 0 bases from V and 0 bases from J, with 11 bases between. Germline V gene sequence: CDR1 ENHRY, CDR2 SYGVKD. This CDR3 spans 16 amino acids. Here the CDR3 reads CAISESVRTANYGYTF. Written as DNA, the CDR3 is TGTGCCATCAGTGAGTCTGTCAGAACCGCTAACTATGGCTACACCTTC.

The J gene is TRBJ2-1, the V gene TRBV6-6; D is undetermined. V was shortened by 7 bases and J by 10 bases, with 14 bases between the two germline ends. Germline CDR1 and CDR2: MNHNY and SVGAGI (reference sequence). This CDR3 is 12 amino acids long. The CDR3 loop reads CASTSPGGEQFF. CDR3 nucleotide sequence: TGTGCCAGCACCTCACCGGGCGGAGAGCAGTTCTTC.

The chain recombines TRBV5-1 with TRBJ2-1; D not certain. Germline V gives CDR1 SGHRS, CDR2 YFSETQ. Trimming took off 4 bases at V and 5 bases at J, with 13 bases between the two ends. The CDR3 is made up of 14 amino acids. The CDR3 loop is CASSGLLQNNEQFF. The CDR3 bases are TGCGCCAGCAGCGGGCTTCTTCAGAACAATGAGCAGTTCTTC.

V is TRBV2 and J is TRBJ1-5, with D unresolved. From germline, CDR1 is SNHLY and CDR2 FYNNEI. This CDR3 is 14 amino acids long. V shed 1 base and J shed 4 bases, with 8 bases lying between them. The CDR3 DNA is TGTGCCAGCAGTGAAGGGGAATTTAATCAGCCCCAGCATTTT. As protein: CASSEGEFNQPQHF.

The chain has TRBV18 and TRBJ1-5; maybe TRBD1 (5 bases). Deletions cut 6 bases from V and 6 bases from J, with 18 bases between. This CDR3 comprises 15 residues. The germline V gene encodes CDR1 KGHSH and CDR2 LQKENI. The CDR3 loop reads CASSFGAHAGQPQHF. The CDR3 DNA reads TGTGCCAGCTCCTTTGGGGCCCACGCAGGTCAGCCCCAGCATTTT.

Notes on this clone: The sample holds other DNA sequences that translate to the same CDR3. V gene TRBV7-9 combines with J gene TRBJ1-3; D not resolved. This CDR3 has 12 residues. Trimming removed 3 bases at V and 3 bases at J, with 3 bases between. The germline CDR1 and CDR2 sequences are SEHNR and FQNEAQ (reference sequence). CDR3 in amino acids: CASSLSGNTIYF. The CDR3 nucleotides are TGTGCCAGCAGCTTGAGTGGAAACACCATATATTTT.

V and J are TRBV23-1 and TRBJ1-5; TRBD1 agrees at 11 bases. TRBV23-1 is labeled an ORF, and its function is uncertain. Trimming removed 0 bases from V and 2 bases from J; junction bases left unmatched: 3. CDR3 length equals 17 residues. The CDR3 is CASSQSGTGGGNQPQHF. CDR3 bases: TGCGCCAGCAGTCAATCCGGGACAGGGGGAGGCAATCAGCCCCAGCATTTT.

The rearrangement uses TRBV6-6 and TRBJ2-7; possible D gene TRBD2, 5 bases. CDR1 and CDR2 from the germline V gene are MNHNY and SVGAGI (reference sequence). This CDR3 contains 15 residues. V was trimmed by 6 bases and J by 2 bases, leaving 17 bases between them. The DNA of the CDR3 is TGTGCCAGCAGCCATGTCACGGGGATGGCCTACGAGCAGTACTTC. It specifies CASSHVTGMAYEQYF.